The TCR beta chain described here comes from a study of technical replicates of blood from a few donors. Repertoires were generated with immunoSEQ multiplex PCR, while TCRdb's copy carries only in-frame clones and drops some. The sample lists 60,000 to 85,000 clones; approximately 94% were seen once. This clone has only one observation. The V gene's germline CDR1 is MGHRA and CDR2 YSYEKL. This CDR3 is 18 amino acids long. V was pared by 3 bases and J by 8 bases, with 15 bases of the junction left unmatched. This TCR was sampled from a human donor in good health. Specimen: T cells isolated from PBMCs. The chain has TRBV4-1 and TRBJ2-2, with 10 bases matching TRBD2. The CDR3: CASSHAETSGSRWGELFF. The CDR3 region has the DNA TGCGCCAGCAGCCACGCTGAGACTAGCGGGTCTAGGTGGGGGGAGCTGTTTTTT.